Listed below are T cell receptor beta chains from one sample, sequenced in a study of T cell responses to AZD1222 COVID-19 vaccine. The protocol was immunoSEQ multiplex PCR, while the TCRdb copy is restricted to in-frame clones and leaves out a portion. The sample includes 100,000 to 150,000 clones, around nine tenths seen only once; the top ten take more than 0.95%. Sequenced here: peripheral blood, sampled 28 days after the second AZD1222 dose. Source of these receptors: an adult who received the AZD1222 COVID-19 vaccine. CDR3s include the opening cysteine and the closing phenylalanine or tryptophan. D genes are given only for firm matches. Clone sizes are given selectively: once, few, many, or a class where the clone is expanded.

17 NA TRBJ2-7 NA TRBV28 CASTLRGRVRSRDEQYF TGTGCCAGCACCCTCCGGGGACGGGTACGGTCACGCGACGAGCAGTACTTC
18 TRBD1 TRBJ2-7 NA TRBV2 CATAQPGQLTGVQDEQYF TGTGCCACCGCCCAACCGGGCCAGCTGACAGGGGTACAGGACGAGCAGTACTTC
11 NA TRBJ2-7 NA TRBV25-1 CAIQTPYEQYF TGTGCCATCCAGACTCCTTACGAGCAGTACTTC
15 NA TRBJ2-2 NA TRBV9 CASSVAGADTGELFF TGTGCCAGCAGCGTAGCTGGTGCCGACACCGGGGAGCTGTTTTTT
16 TRBD2 TRBJ2-1 NA TRBV18 CASSPTSGLAYNEQFF TGTGCCAGCTCACCTACCTCGGGACTAGCCTACAATGAGCAGTTCTTC
14 NA TRBJ1-4 NA TRBV5-8 CASSLLPGSEKLFF TGTGCCAGCAGCCTCCTCCCGGGTAGCGAAAAACTGTTTTTT
13 NA TRBJ2-7 NA TRBV27 CASSLYTGREQYF TGTGCCAGCAGTTTATATACAGGGAGGGAGCAGTACTTC
14 NA TRBJ2-7 NA TRBV4-1 CASSRGEADGEQYF TGCGCCAGCAGCCGAGGAGAGGCGGATGGCGAGCAGTACTTC
13 NA TRBJ2-2 NA TRBV19 CASSTNSAGELFF TGTGCCAGTAGTACGAATAGCGCCGGGGAGCTGTTTTTT
12 NA TRBJ2-3 once TRBV7-3 CASSPGYATQYF TGTGCCAGCAGCCCCGGCTACGCTACGCAGTATTTT
16 TRBD1 TRBJ2-3 NA TRBV11-2 CASSWGTGTRTDTQYF TGTGCCAGCAGCTGGGGGACAGGGACCCGCACAGATACGCAGTATTTT
12 TRBD2 TRBJ2-7 NA TRBV28 CASTSGGAEQYF TGTGCCAGCACTAGCGGGGGCGCCGAGCAGTACTTC
16 NA TRBJ1-1 NA TRBV5-1 CASSLGRKQGNTEAFF TGCGCCAGCAGCTTGGGCCGTAAACAGGGGAACACTGAAGCTTTCTTT
17 TRBD1 TRBJ2-6 once TRBV7-9 CASSQGQGFSGANVLTF TGTGCCAGCAGCCAGGGACAGGGATTCTCTGGGGCCAACGTCCTGACTTTC
14 NA TRBJ1-3 NA TRBV19 CASIRDISGNTIYF TGTGCCAGTATTCGGGACATCTCTGGAAACACCATATATTTT
15 NA TRBJ1-1 few TRBV2 CASSVHRATNTEAFF TGTGCCAGCAGTGTCCACAGGGCTACGAACACTGAAGCTTTCTTT
15 TRBD2 TRBJ2-1 NA TRBV4-3 CASSLTSGRWYEQFF TGCGCCAGCAGCCTTACTAGCGGGAGATGGTATGAGCAGTTCTTC
16 NA TRBJ1-4 NA TRBV9 CASSAAPDRTNEKLFF TGTGCCAGCAGCGCAGCACCGGACAGAACAAATGAAAAACTGTTTTTT
15 NA TRBJ1-2 NA TRBV10-3 CAISEWGQPSGGYTF TGTGCCATCAGTGAGTGGGGGCAGCCCTCGGGAGGCTACACCTTC
15 TRBD2 TRBJ2-7 NA TRBV11-2 CASSATSGSSYEQYF TGTGCCAGCAGCGCGACTAGCGGGAGTTCCTACGAGCAGTACTTC
15 TRBD1 TRBJ1-1 NA TRBV2 CASSATGGTNTEAFF TGTGCCAGCAGTGCCACAGGGGGCACGAACACTGAAGCTTTCTTT
15 TRBD1 TRBJ1-1 NA TRBV6-2/TRBV6-3 CASSYNDRGRTEAFF TGTGCCAGCAGTTACAACGACAGGGGGCGGACTGAAGCTTTCTTT
14 TRBD1 TRBJ1-6 NA TRBV13 CASSRTGRGSPLHF TGTGCCAGCAGCCGGACAGGGCGGGGTTCACCCCTCCACTTT
15 TRBD2 TRBJ2-1 NA TRBV7-2 CASSSGLAGVDEQFF TGTGCCAGCAGCTCGGGACTAGCGGGAGTAGATGAGCAGTTCTTC
15 NA TRBJ1-2 NA TRBV10-3 CAISESDSLNYGYTF TGTGCCATCAGTGAGTCGGACAGCCTTAACTATGGCTACACCTTC
14 TRBD1 TRBJ1-1 once TRBV7-3 CASSLTGPGTEAFF TGTGCCAGCAGCTTGACAGGGCCTGGCACTGAAGCTTTCTTT
17 NA TRBJ1-4 NA TRBV10-3 CAISERGDLGEDEKLFF TGTGCCATCAGTGAGAGGGGGGATTTGGGGGAGGATGAAAAACTGTTTTTT
16 NA TRBJ2-4 NA TRBV7-2 CASSLVWTNAKNIQYF TGTGCCAGCAGCTTAGTGTGGACCAACGCCAAAAACATTCAGTACTTC
16 NA TRBJ1-1 once TRBV19 CASSAQGGAGTTEAFF TGTGCCAGTAGTGCCCAAGGGGGGGCTGGTACCACTGAAGCTTTCTTT
11 NA TRBJ1-2 NA TRBV28 CASSLERGYTF TGTGCCAGCAGTTTGGAGAGAGGCTACACCTTC
14 NA TRBJ2-2 NA TRBV5-1 CASSLPTSYGELFF TGCGCCAGCAGCTTGCCTACTAGTTACGGGGAGCTGTTTTTT
13 NA TRBJ2-7 NA TRBV6-1 CASSPGSTYEQYF TGTGCCAGCAGTCCAGGATCGACCTACGAGCAGTACTTC
15 NA TRBJ1-1 once TRBV7-9 CASSLNGVTFTEAFF TGTGCCAGCAGCTTAAATGGGGTGACGTTCACTGAAGCTTTCTTT
12 NA TRBJ1-5 NA TRBV30 CAWSSTAQPQHF TGTGCCTGGAGTTCGACAGCACAGCCCCAGCATTTT
14 TRBD1 TRBJ2-5 NA TRBV5-4 CASSTGTAHETQYF TGTGCCAGCAGCACCGGGACAGCCCATGAGACCCAGTACTTC
13 TRBD1 TRBJ1-5 NA TRBV18 CASSPDRDQPQHF TGTGCCAGCTCACCCGACAGGGACCAGCCCCAGCATTTT
17 NA TRBJ1-4 NA TRBV18 CASSPGTKGLTNEKLFF TGTGCCAGCTCACCAGGGACGAAGGGGTTAACTAATGAAAAACTGTTTTTT
13 NA TRBJ2-7 NA TRBV19 CASSIEQTREQYF TGTGCCAGTAGTATAGAGCAGACGCGGGAGCAGTACTTC
14 NA TRBJ1-1 NA TRBV3-1/TRBV3-2 CASSPMGGWTEAFF TGTGCCAGCAGCCCAATGGGGGGGTGGACTGAAGCTTTCTTT
16 NA TRBJ1-5 NA TRBV19 CASSIELFNSNQPQHF TGTGCCAGTAGTATAGAACTGTTCAATAGCAATCAGCCCCAGCATTTT
16 TRBD2 TRBJ2-2 NA TRBV7-9 CASSGRREGNTGELFF TGTGCCAGCAGCGGACGCCGGGAGGGGAACACCGGGGAGCTGTTTTTT
18 TRBD2 TRBJ2-3 NA TRBV7-9 CASSPGTSGGRGTDTQYF TGTGCCAGCAGCCCCGGGACTAGCGGGGGGCGGGGCACAGATACGCAGTATTTT
15 NA TRBJ1-1 NA TRBV27 CASIIGRGVNTEAFF TGTGCCAGCATTATCGGGAGGGGGGTGAACACTGAAGCTTTCTTT
14 TRBD1 TRBJ1-6 NA TRBV7-9 CASSLSDRVSPLHF TGTGCCAGCAGCTTAAGTGACAGGGTTTCACCCCTCCACTTT
16 TRBD2 TRBJ2-1 NA TRBV7-3 CASSPQAGISYNEQFF TGTGCCAGCAGCCCTCAAGCGGGGATCTCCTACAATGAGCAGTTCTTC
14 NA TRBJ1-1 NA TRBV9 CASSVGPERIEAFF TGTGCCAGCAGCGTAGGGCCCGAGCGGATCGAAGCTTTCTTT
14 NA TRBJ1-5 NA TRBV30 CAWSKGLQSGPQHF TGTGCCTGGAGTAAGGGACTCCAGAGCGGGCCCCAGCATTTT
15 TRBD2 TRBJ2-7 NA TRBV30 CAGEVAGGASYEQYF TGTGCCGGCGAGGTGGCGGGAGGAGCCTCCTACGAGCAGTACTTC
15 TRBD2 TRBJ2-1 NA TRBV7-6 CASSLVLAGNNEQFF TGTGCCAGCAGCTTAGTACTAGCGGGGAACAATGAGCAGTTCTTC
15 NA TRBJ1-2 NA TRBV27 CASSLEAGTVGGYTF TGTGCCAGCAGTTTAGAGGCAGGTACCGTAGGGGGCTACACCTTC
16 NA TRBJ2-1 NA TRBV6-5 CASSYRASRFPNEQFF TGTGCCAGCAGTTACAGAGCGAGTCGGTTCCCCAATGAGCAGTTCTTC
11 NA TRBJ2-3 NA TRBV3-1/TRBV3-2 CASSHGETQYF TGTGCCAGCAGCCACGGGGAAACGCAGTATTTT
16 NA TRBJ1-1 few TRBV3-1/TRBV3-2 CASSFRQHMRNTEAFF TGTGCCAGCAGCTTTCGCCAACATATGCGCAACACTGAAGCTTTCTTT
15 NA TRBJ1-5 NA TRBV6-5 CASSYSPGPKQPQHF TGTGCCAGCAGTTACTCGCCAGGGCCCAAACAGCCCCAGCATTTT
14 TRBD1 TRBJ1-2 NA TRBV3-1/TRBV3-2 CASSRQGQGYGYTF TGTGCCAGCAGCCGACAGGGGCAGGGCTATGGCTACACCTTC
15 NA TRBJ1-3 NA TRBV5-1 CASSLAAGYGNTIYF TGCGCCAGCAGCTTGGCCGCAGGGTATGGAAACACCATATATTTT
16 NA TRBJ1-2 once TRBV7-2 CASSLGGPRVEDGYTF TGTGCCAGCAGCTTAGGTGGTCCCAGGGTCGAGGATGGCTACACCTTC
14 TRBD1 TRBJ1-1 NA TRBV30 CAWSHRDRNTEAFF TGTGCCTGGAGTCACCGGGACAGAAACACTGAAGCTTTCTTT
11 NA TRBJ2-5 few TRBV7-2 CASSTWETQYF TGTGCCAGCAGCACCTGGGAGACCCAGTACTTC